The next 13 T cell receptor beta chains were all read from a single sample in a study of CD8 T cells in ankylosing spondylitis. Notes on the study in general: Seemingly distinctive of ankylosing spondylitis blood was a TCR beta motif formed by eight highly homologous variants.

TCRdb reanalysed the 5' RACE reads using MiXCR and keeps one entry per CDR3 protein. This table holds fewer than 400,000 distinct CDR3 sequences, approximately 20% found once. These receptors lack a known antigen. Sequencing was done on a sample of blood, either unsorted or a sorted T cell fraction (not recorded which). These receptor sequences come from a male donor with ankylosing spondylitis.

The J gene is TRBJ2-1, the V gene TRBV9; TRBD2 matches at 7 bases. The J segment lost 7 bases and the V segment lost 2 bases, leaving 9 bases of the junction unmatched. CDR1 and CDR2 from the germline V gene are SGDLS and YYNGEE. The CDR3 is 15 residues long. The CDR3 sequence is CASSVEGGAWNEQFF. The CDR3 nucleotides are TGTGCCAGCAGCGTGGAGGGAGGGGCATGGAATGAGCAGTTCTTC.

This clonotype was seen a few times. The rearrangement joins TRBV28 to TRBJ2-4, with D maybe TRBD2 (5 bases). V lost 5 bases and J 0 bases, leaving 11 bases between the germline ends. The CDR3 runs to 15 residues. Germline V gene sequence: CDR1 MDHEN, CDR2 SYDVKM. CDR3 sequence reads: CASSPGFLAKNIQYF. In DNA form, the CDR3 reads TGTGCCAGCAGTCCGGGATTTCTAGCCAAAAACATTCAGTACTTC.

V usage is TRBV5-1 and J usage is TRBJ1-2, with D unclear. This CDR3 has 14 amino acids. Germline V CDR1 and CDR2: SGHRS, YFSETQ. Trimming took 0 bases from V and 0 from J, leaving 6 bases between them. CDR3 region: CASSLDGTNYGYTF. Written as DNA, the CDR3 is TGCGCCAGCAGCTTGGACGGGACTAACTATGGCTACACCTTC.

The rearrangement uses TRBV20-1 and TRBJ1-4, with unresolved D. The germline V gene encodes CDR1 DFQATT and CDR2 SNEGSKA (reference sequence). The V end lost 0 bases, the J end lost 5 bases, and 13 bases lay between the germline ends. This CDR3 contains 15 residues. This CDR3 reads CSARDPGPPNEKLFF. The CDR3 nucleotides are TGCAGTGCTAGAGACCCCGGGCCTCCGAATGAAAAACTGTTTTTT.

V usage is TRBV28 and J usage is TRBJ2-7; the match to TRBD1 covers 9 bases. The V gene end was trimmed by 5 bases and the J gene end by 8 bases; junction bases not matched to a gene: 4. Germline CDR1 MDHEN, CDR2 SYDVKM. The CDR3 spans 12 residues. Here the CDR3 DNA reads TGTGCCAGCAGTCGGGACAGGGTGCAGCAGTACTTC. Protein product: CASSRDRVQQYF. The full variable domain, completed using reference TRBV28 and TRBJ2-7, is DVKVTQSSRYLVKRTGEKVFLECVQDMDHENMFWYRQDPGLGLRLIYFSYDVKMKEKGDIPEGYSVSREKKERFSLILESASTNQTSMYLCASSRDRVQQYFGPGTRLTVT.

This clonotype has just a few counts. The gene calls are TRBV9 and TRBJ2-7; the D is unclear. CDR3 length: 16 amino acids. Germline CDR1 and CDR2: SGDLS and YYNGEE. With 3 bases removed from V and 2 bases from J, the gap between germline ends came to 18 bases. In DNA form, the CDR3 reads TGTGCCAGCAGCGCAGTGGCGTGGTCGGCCACCTACGAGCAGTACTTC. Residues: CASSAVAWSATYEQYF. The whole variable domain, remainder taken from reference TRBV9 and TRBJ2-7, is DSGVTQTPKHLITATGQRVTLRCSPRSGDLSVYWYQQSLDQGLQFLIQYYNGEERAKGNILERFSAQQFPDLHSELNLSSLELGDSALYFCASSAVAWSATYEQYFGPGTRLTVT.

This clonotype has only a few counts. V usage is TRBV7-2 and J usage is TRBJ1-5; D gene unclear. Germline V lookup: CDR1 SGHTA, CDR2 FQGNSA. The CDR3 has 15 amino acids. The ends were cut back, 5 bases at V and 2 bases at J, with 13 bases in the middle. CDR3 in amino acids: CASSPWGEGNQPQHF. CDR3 nucleotides: TGTGCCAGCAGCCCCTGGGGTGAGGGCAATCAGCCCCAGCATTTT.

The gene calls are TRBV4-3 and TRBJ2-7; D is undetermined. The CDR3 loop spans 14 amino acids. Between the trimmed V and J ends, which lost 0 bases and 0 bases, there was a span of 6 bases. Germline V gene sequence: CDR1 LGHNA, CDR2 YSLEER. The CDR3, as DNA: TGCGCCAGCAGCCAAGATATGGCCTCCTACGAGCAGTACTTC. It codes for CASSQDMASYEQYF.

This clonotype appeared a few times. The chain is built from TRBV6-1 and TRBJ2-3; 8 bases are a match to TRBD1. The CDR3 totals 15 residues. CDR1 is MNHNS and CDR2 is SASEGT in the germline V gene. V lost 5 bases to trimming and J lost 1 base; unmatched junction nucleotides: 5. CDR3 protein: CASSRPGQGTDTQYF. The CDR3 DNA follows: TGTGCCAGCAGTCGTCCGGGACAGGGCACAGATACGCAGTATTTT.

V gene TRBV28 combines with J gene TRBJ2-7; the D gene is possibly TRBD2 (6 bases). The CDR3 has 14 amino acids. The V gene lost 3 bases and the J gene lost 3 bases, with 12 bases spanning the gap. The germline V gene has CDR1 MDHEN and CDR2 SYDVKM. CDR3 in amino acids: CASSFRLDHYEQYF. CDR3 nucleotides: TGTGCCAGCAGTTTTCGACTAGACCACTACGAGCAGTACTTC.

This clonotype was seen only a few times. This chain joins TRBV24-1 and TRBJ1-5; D call uncertain. The CDR3 covers 13 residues. Trimming shortened V by 5 bases and J by 2 bases, and 6 bases separated the two germline ends. Germline CDR1 and CDR2: KGHDR and SFDVKD. CDR3 in DNA: TGTGCCACCAGTGGTCAGGGCAATCAGCCCCAGCATTTT. It yields the protein CATSGQGNQPQHF.

The rearrangement joins TRBV4-2 to TRBJ1-5; D unresolved. CDR1 and CDR2 from the germline V gene are LGHNA and YNFKEQ. Between the trimmed V and J ends, which lost 0 bases and 5 bases, there was a span of 11 bases. The CDR3 covers 15 residues. The CDR3 bases are TGTGCCAGCAGCCAAGAAGGAGGTCGAGATCAGCCCCAGCATTTT. Translation: CASSQEGGRDQPQHF.

This clonotype was seen only a few times. In DNA form, the CDR3 reads TGCGCCAGCAGCCAAGACGGACTAGTGGAAGAGACCCAGTACTTC. Translating it yields CASSQDGLVEETQYF. V gene TRBV4-3 combines with J gene TRBJ2-5, with TRBD2 identical over 7 bases. The CDR3 is 15 residues long. J was trimmed by 3 bases and V by 0 bases; bases with no gene match: 4. Germline V gene data show CDR1 as LGHNA and CDR2 as YSLEER.